The entry that follows covers one T cell receptor beta chain sequence. The data are from a study of blood T cell repertoires in COVID-19. Study summary: T cells, B-cell-depleted T cells, or PBMCs supplied cDNA or gDNA.

In the original processing: Amplified reference gene primers provided the basis for estimating nucleated cell counts. Assay used: immunoSEQ multiplex PCR; TCRdb lists only in-frame clones, some missing. V, J and clone size derive from that table, while D and trimming were established from the DNA sequence. Of about 400,000 clones listed, about 88% were seen once; the top ten hold around 3%. V gave up 0 bases and J gave up 4 bases; unmatched junction bases: 11. Germline CDR1 reads LNHDA; CDR2 reads SQIVND (reference sequence). CDR3 length equals 17 residues. Everyone who took part was about 18 to 90 years old, and they came from fewer than 25 US areas. Each participant's cohort was designated according to participant-reported clinical history.

The chain links TRBV19 to TRBJ1-1, with 7 bases lining up with TRBD1. This TCR came from a woman aged 25-40 years who had recovered from COVID-19. The sequencing sample was made of PBMCs or T cells enriched from blood (not recorded which). The DNA for the CDR3 is TGTGCCAGTAGTATAGATACGGCACAGGGGCTCGGCACTGAAGCTTTCTTT. Translated, it gives CASSIDTAQGLGTEAFF.